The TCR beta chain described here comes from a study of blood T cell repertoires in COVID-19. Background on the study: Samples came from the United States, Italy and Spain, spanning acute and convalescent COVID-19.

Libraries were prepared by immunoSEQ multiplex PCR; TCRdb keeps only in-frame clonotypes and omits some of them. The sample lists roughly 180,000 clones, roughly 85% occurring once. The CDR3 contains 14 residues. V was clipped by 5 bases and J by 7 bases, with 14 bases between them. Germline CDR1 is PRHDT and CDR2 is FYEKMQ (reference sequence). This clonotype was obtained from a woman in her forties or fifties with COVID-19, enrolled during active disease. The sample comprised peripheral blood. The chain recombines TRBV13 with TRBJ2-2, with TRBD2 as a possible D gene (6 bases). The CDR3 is CASSRLGEDGELFF. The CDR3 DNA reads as TGTGCCAGCAGCCGCCTTGGGGAGGACGGGGAGCTGTTTTTT.